The 10 T cell receptor beta chains in this list originate from one sample, sequenced in a study of blood T cell repertoires in COVID-19. Using immunoSEQ multiplex PCR, the repertoire was profiled, and TCRdb retains in-frame clones only, with some absent. The top ten clones hold roughly 2% of a sample with roughly 430,000 clones, nearly 90% of them seen once. Specimen: PBMCs or T cells enriched from blood (not recorded which). The receptors originated from a woman in her 40s with acute COVID-19.

V gene TRBV5-6 combines with J gene TRBJ2-7; weak D call: TRBD2 (5 bases). CDR1 and CDR2 (germline): SGHDT, YYEEEE. This CDR3 comprises 14 residues. Trimming pared 2 bases from V and 3 bases from J, leaving 12 bases between. The CDR3 spells CASSLMSRGYEQYF. Here the CDR3 DNA reads TGTGCCAGCAGCTTAATGTCACGGGGCTACGAGCAGTACTTC.

The CDR3 spells CASSQEGSAPDTQYF. In DNA, the CDR3 is TGTGCCAGCAGCCAAGAAGGGAGCGCCCCAGATACGCAGTATTTT. This chain joins TRBV3-1 (or the pseudogene TRBV3-2) and TRBJ2-3, with a tentative D call TRBD2 (5 bases). The CDR3 length is 15 residues. Germline lookup yields CDR1 LGHDT and CDR2 YNNKEL (reference sequence). With 0 bases removed from V and 4 bases from J, the gap between germline ends came to 11 bases.

The chain has TRBV4-1 and TRBJ1-5, with TRBD1 as a possible D gene (5 bases). The germline V gene has CDR1 MGHRA and CDR2 YSYEKL. V was trimmed by 4 bases and J by 4 bases, leaving 14 bases between them. The CDR3 has 15 amino acids. CDR3 residues: CASSRGLPLNQPQHF. The CDR3 nucleotides are TGCGCCAGCAGCCGGGGCCTACCGTTAAATCAGCCCCAGCATTTT.

This rearrangement joins TRBV5-1 to TRBJ1-2; the D is unclear. The V end lost 5 bases, the J end lost 4 bases, and 12 bases lay between the germline ends. The CDR3 runs 13 residues. CDR1 SGHRS and CDR2 YFSETQ come from the germline V gene. The chain's CDR3 is CASSGAQFYGYTF. CDR3 sequence (DNA): TGCGCCAGCAGTGGTGCTCAGTTCTATGGCTACACCTTC.

The rearrangement links TRBV29-1 to TRBJ1-2; D may be TRBD1 (5 bases). CDR1 is SQVTM, CDR2 ANQGSEA, per germline. The CDR3 loop spans 11 amino acids. The V gene lost 7 bases and the J gene lost 6 bases, with 12 bases spanning the gap. CDR3 amino acids: CSAGWGDGYTF. The CDR3 DNA is TGCAGCGCCGGGTGGGGGGATGGCTACACCTTC.

V and J are TRBV9 and TRBJ1-2; TRBD1 matches at 7 bases. Per germline, CDR1 SGDLS and CDR2 YYNGEE. The J segment lost 0 bases and the V segment lost 6 bases, leaving 11 bases of the junction unmatched. The CDR3 loop spans 16 amino acids. CDR3 in amino acids: CASTLGGRSANYGYTF. The CDR3 DNA reads TGTGCCAGCACCTTAGGGGGCAGGTCGGCTAACTATGGCTACACCTTC.

The V gene is TRBV6-6, the J gene TRBJ2-2; D may be TRBD1 (5 bases). The germline CDR1 and CDR2 sequences are MNHNY and SVGAGI (reference sequence). The CDR3 length is 16 residues. V lost 0 bases to trimming and J lost 7 bases, with 15 bases between them. CDR3 loop: CASSYSSPRVDGELFF. For the CDR3, the DNA is TGTGCCAGCAGTTACTCGTCCCCCAGGGTGGACGGGGAGCTGTTTTTT.

V gene TRBV4-1 combines with J gene TRBJ2-5, with 9 bases fitting TRBD1. CDR3 length: 15 residues. Germline lookup yields CDR1 MGHRA and CDR2 YSYEKL. V was pared by 4 bases and J by 4 bases, with 7 bases of the junction left unmatched. This CDR3 reads CASSPNTGGGETQYF. CDR3 DNA sequence: TGCGCCAGCAGCCCGAACACAGGGGGCGGAGAGACCCAGTACTTC.

The genes are TRBV2 and TRBJ1-2; D might be TRBD1 (5 bases). Trimming pared 7 bases from V and 1 base from J, leaving 22 bases between. Looked up from germline, CDR1 is SNHLY and CDR2 is FYNNEI. The CDR3 runs to 17 residues. The CDR3 DNA reads as TGTGCCAGCACCCGAACCCCTAACGGGGGGGGTAACTATGGCTACACCTTC. It translates to CASTRTPNGGGNYGYTF.

J is TRBJ2-7 and V is TRBV2; TRBD1 aligns across 11 bases. This CDR3 contains 15 residues. V trimming: 4 bases; J trimming: 5 bases; junction bases outside the gene matches: 7. The germline V gene encodes CDR1 SNHLY and CDR2 FYNNEI. The CDR3 sequence: CASSVTGTGGNEQYF. Here the CDR3 DNA reads TGTGCCAGCAGTGTAACCGGGACAGGGGGTAACGAGCAGTACTTC.